What follows are 8 T cell receptor beta chains derived from one specimen sequenced in a study of blood T cell repertoires in COVID-19. The repertoire was sequenced with immunoSEQ multiplex PCR; TCRdb's copy has only in-frame clones and lacks some. The sample holds approximately 47,000 clones; more than 75% are singletons and the top ten take about 2.8%. The sample was peripheral blood. These receptors were taken from an elderly woman with COVID-19, enrolled during active disease.

The chain uses TRBV9 and TRBJ2-1, with a weak D call TRBD1 (5 bases). The ends were cut back, 0 bases at V and 4 bases at J, with 8 bases in the middle. This CDR3 region has 14 residues. The germline V gene encodes CDR1 SGDLS and CDR2 YYNGEE. The CDR3 bases are TGTGCCAGCAGCGTAGGGCAGGGATACAATGAGCAGTTCTTC. This codes for CASSVGQGYNEQFF.

This clone was counted once. The rearrangement links TRBV7-2 to TRBJ2-3; the match to TRBD2 covers 11 bases. Per the germline V gene, CDR1 is SGHTA and CDR2 is FQGNSA. The CDR3 length is 17 residues. Unmatched junction bases numbered 8, after V lost 2 bases and J lost 4 bases. This chain's CDR3 is CASSLTSGSPPSDTQYF. Written as DNA, the CDR3 is TGTGCCAGCAGCTTAACTAGCGGGAGCCCCCCGTCAGATACGCAGTATTTT. Based on the CDR3 plus reference TRBV7-2 and TRBJ2-3, the full variable domain is GAGVSQSPSNKVTEKGKDVELRCDPISGHTALYWYRQSLGQGLEFLIYFQGNSAPDKSGLPSDRFSAERTGGSVSTLTIQRTQQEDSAVYLCASSLTSGSPPSDTQYFGPGTRLTVL.

The genes are TRBV7-8 and TRBJ2-3, with a possible D match to TRBD2 (5 bases). Germline CDR1 and CDR2: SGHVS and FQNEAQ. Trimming shortened V by 9 bases and J by 2 bases, and 21 bases separated the two germline ends. CDR3 length: 16 residues. The CDR3 spells CASKELAVRSTDTQYF. The CDR3 bases are TGTGCCAGTAAGGAGCTAGCAGTTCGTTCCACAGATACGCAGTATTTT.

V and J are TRBV3-1 (or the pseudogene TRBV3-2) and TRBJ1-1; the D is unclear. From germline, CDR1 is LGHDT and CDR2 YNNKEL (reference sequence). The CDR3 contains 15 residues. Trimming left V 6 bases short and J 5 bases short, with 19 bases between. CDR3 protein: CASSRISGGWTEAFF. In nucleotides, the CDR3 is TGTGCCAGCAGTCGCATATCGGGAGGGTGGACTGAAGCTTTCTTT.

This clone was detected only once. The chain is built from TRBV6-5 and TRBJ1-2; TRBD1 is a possible D gene (5 bases). V was shortened by 9 bases and J by 7 bases, with 15 bases between the two germline ends. This CDR3 has 12 residues. Germline-derived CDR1 and CDR2 are MNHEY and SVGAGI. The CDR3 DNA is TGTGCCAGTATGACAGCCCCTAGTGGCTACACCTTC. Translated: CASMTAPSGYTF.

This clone was seen just once. The chain couples TRBV18 to TRBJ1-2; 8 nucleotides align to TRBD1. This CDR3 spans 14 amino acids. The V gene end was trimmed by 4 bases and the J gene end by 5 bases; junction bases not matched to a gene: 6. Germline CDR1 KGHSH, CDR2 LQKENI. CDR3 protein: CASSRQGALYGYTF. CDR3 DNA: TGTGCCAGCTCACGGCAGGGGGCATTATATGGCTACACCTTC.

This clone was observed a handful of times. The gene calls are TRBV28 and TRBJ1-5; TRBD1 matches at 7 bases. Germline-derived CDR1 and CDR2 are MDHEN and SYDVKM. V was pared by 6 bases and J by 2 bases, with 7 bases of the junction left unmatched. The length of the CDR3 is 15 residues. CDR3 DNA: TGTGCCAGCAGATCAGTAGGACAGGGCAATCAGCCCCAGCATTTT. This codes for CASRSVGQGNQPQHF. Together with reference TRBV28 and TRBJ1-5, the CDR3 gives the full variable domain: DVKVTQSSRYLVKRTGEKVFLECVQDMDHENMFWYRQDPGLGLRLIYFSYDVKMKEKGDIPEGYSVSREKKERFSLILESASTNQTSMYLCASRSVGQGNQPQHFGDGTRLSIL.

The chain links TRBV6-5 to TRBJ2-2; a weak D match, TRBD1 (6 bases). The V end was cut by 7 bases, the J end by 1 base, with 10 bases between. This CDR3 contains 14 residues. The V gene's germline CDR1 is MNHEY and CDR2 SVGAGI. The chain's CDR3 is CASTPGQNTGELFF. The CDR3 region has the DNA TGTGCCAGCACCCCGGGACAGAACACCGGGGAGCTGTTTTTT.